This TCR beta chain was observed in a study of beta chain features in type 1 diabetes. This CDR3 is 13 amino acids long. CDR1 LNHDA and CDR2 SQIVND come from the germline V gene (reference sequence). Unmatched junction bases numbered 7, after V lost 8 bases and J lost 4 bases. Staining for CD45RO/CCR7/CD25/CD127/CD95/CD27 allowed sorting of CD4+ naive, central memory, regulatory and stem cell-like memory cells. The study's findings and limits: Whether HLA type influences TCRB rearrangement remained unresolved here. TCRB CDR3s were moderately but significantly shorter in Type 1 diabetes patients in all four CD4+ subsets.

Since all of the isolated RNA was reverse transcribed, expressed TCRB transcripts were what got sequenced. Sequenced naive, central memory and regulatory T cell samples produced an average of around 4 million reads. Using immunoSEQ multiplex PCR, the repertoire was profiled, and TCRdb retains in-frame clones only, with some absent. The profile shows around 160,000 clones, about 50% of them singletons. With regard to this clone: Its antigen is undetermined.

Sequenced material: Tregs from blood. This TCR was recovered from a man between 18 and 29 years old in good health. V usage is TRBV19 and J usage is TRBJ1-1; 7 bases agree with TRBD1. CDR3 sequence reads: CASCDRVATEAFF. The CDR3 bases are TGTGCCAGTTGTGACAGGGTGGCCACTGAAGCTTTCTTT. The whole variable domain, remainder taken from reference TRBV19 and TRBJ1-1, is DGGITQSPKYLFRKEGQNVTLSCEQNLNHDAMYWYRQDPGQGLRLIYYSQIVNDFQKGDIAEGYSVSREKKESFPLTVTSAQKNPTAFYLCASCDRVATEAFFGQGTRLTVV.